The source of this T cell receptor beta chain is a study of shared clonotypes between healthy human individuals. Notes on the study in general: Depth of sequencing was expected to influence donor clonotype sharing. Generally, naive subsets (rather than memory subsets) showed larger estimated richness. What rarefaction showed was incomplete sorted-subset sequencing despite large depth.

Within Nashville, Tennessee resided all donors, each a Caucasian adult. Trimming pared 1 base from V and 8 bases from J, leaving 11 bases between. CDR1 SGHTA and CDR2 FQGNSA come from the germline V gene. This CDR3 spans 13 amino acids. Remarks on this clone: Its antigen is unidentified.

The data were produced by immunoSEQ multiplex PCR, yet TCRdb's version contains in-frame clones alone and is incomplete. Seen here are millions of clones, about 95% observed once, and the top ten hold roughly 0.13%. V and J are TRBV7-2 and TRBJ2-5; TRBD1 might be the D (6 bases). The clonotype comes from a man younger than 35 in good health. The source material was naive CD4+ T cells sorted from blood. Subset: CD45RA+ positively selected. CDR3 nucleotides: TGTGCCAGCAGCTTAGACGGACAGTTAACCCAGTACTTC. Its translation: CASSLDGQLTQYF. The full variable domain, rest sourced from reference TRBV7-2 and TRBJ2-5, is GAGVSQSPSNKVTEKGKDVELRCDPISGHTALYWYRQSLGQGLEFLIYFQGNSAPDKSGLPSDRFSAERTGGSVSTLTIQRTQQEDSAVYLCASSLDGQLTQYFGPGTRLLVL.